These 11 T cell receptor beta chains originate from one sample sequenced in a study of early T cells in non-severe SARS-CoV-2 infection. A single record per CDR3 protein comes from TCRdb applying MiXCR to the 5' RACE reads. The sample has 70,000 or so distinct CDR3 sequences, approximately 12% seen once. Sequenced material: whole blood. All receptors derive from an adult who was a healthcare worker with PCR-confirmed SARS-CoV-2 infection or an uninfected control (not recorded which).

The V and J genes are TRBV19 and TRBJ1-5; TRBD1 might be the D (5 bases). The CDR3 totals 14 residues. V shed 4 bases and J shed 4 bases, with 11 bases lying between them. CDR1 LNHDA and CDR2 SQIVND come from the germline V gene (reference sequence). This CDR3 reads CASSSQGWNQPQHF. Here the CDR3 DNA reads TGTGCCAGTAGTAGCCAGGGTTGGAATCAGCCCCAGCATTTT.

This clonotype was seen repeatedly, ten times or more. The chain couples TRBV29-1 to TRBJ2-7; TRBD1 aligns across 9 bases. The ends lost 5 bases at V and 5 bases at J; junction bases unmatched: 10. CDR1 and CDR2 (germline): SQVTM, ANQGSEA. This CDR3 region has 14 residues. Here the CDR3 reads CSVTKWTGDNEQYF. The CDR3 DNA reads as TGCAGCGTTACCAAATGGACAGGGGATAACGAGCAGTACTTC.

This clonotype was detected many times. DNA for the CDR3: TGTGCCATCAGTGTACAGGGGAACTATGGCTACACCTTC. It specifies CAISVQGNYGYTF. This chain connects TRBV10-3 to TRBJ1-2; 7 bases match TRBD1. The CDR3 length is 13 residues. V shed 4 bases and J 2 bases; nucleotides not matched to a gene: 1. The germline V gene encodes CDR1 ENHRY and CDR2 SYGVKD.

This clonotype was found many times. The chain combines TRBV7-9 with TRBJ2-4; 11 nucleotides align to TRBD2. Germline CDR1 is SEHNR and CDR2 is FQNEAQ (reference sequence). The CDR3 length is 19 residues. V shed 2 bases, J shed 0 bases, and the junction held 9 bases outside the gene matches. In nucleotides, the CDR3 is TGTGCCAGCAGCTTATATATAACTAGCGGGAGTGGAGCCAAAAACATTCAGTACTTC. This encodes CASSLYITSGSGAKNIQYF.

This clonotype was counted many times. V is TRBV7-9 and J is TRBJ1-1; TRBD1 might be the D (5 bases). Germline values: CDR1 SEHNR, CDR2 FQNEAQ (reference sequence). Trimming stripped 1 base from V and 6 bases from J, with 12 bases between. The length of the CDR3 is 14 residues. The CDR3 region is CASSLEGLMAEAFF. CDR3 coding DNA: TGTGCCAGCAGCTTAGAGGGGCTTATGGCTGAAGCTTTCTTT.

There are many counts of this clonotype. V usage is TRBV7-2 and J usage is TRBJ2-7, with 11 positions matching TRBD2. Germline V lookup: CDR1 SGHTA, CDR2 FQGNSA. CDR3 length equals 15 residues. J lost 6 bases, V lost 6 bases, and 10 bases had no gene match. This CDR3 is CASRQGLADGGEQYF. The DNA of the CDR3 is TGTGCCAGCAGGCAGGGACTAGCGGACGGGGGCGAGCAGTACTTC.

There are many counts of this clonotype. The genes are TRBV14 and TRBJ2-7, with no clear D. Germline lookup yields CDR1 SGHDN and CDR2 FVKESK. V was pared by 0 bases and J by 7 bases, with 16 bases between. There are 15 residues in the CDR3. The CDR3 spells CASSQEYALSEEQYF. The CDR3 nucleotides read TGTGCCAGCAGCCAAGAATATGCCCTATCGGAGGAGCAGTACTTC.

This clonotype was recorded at least ten times. The J gene is TRBJ1-4, the V gene TRBV7-6; D uncertain. The CDR3 covers 16 residues. V was shortened by 1 base and J by 0 bases, with 9 bases between the two germline ends. The V gene's germline CDR1 is SGHVS and CDR2 FNYEAQ. The CDR3, as DNA: TGTGCCAGCAGCTTAGGAGGGCCGGCAACTAATGAAAAACTGTTTTTT. It encodes CASSLGGPATNEKLFF.

This clonotype has only a few counts. The chain employs TRBV29-1 and TRBJ2-5, with D perhaps matching TRBD1 (5 bases). Germline-derived CDR1 and CDR2 are SQVTM and ANQGSEA. Trimming pared 3 bases from V and 4 bases from J, leaving 12 bases between. The CDR3 has 13 amino acids. The DNA for the CDR3 is TGCAGCGTTGATATGACAGCCCGAGAGACCCAGTACTTC. It codes for CSVDMTARETQYF.

The table lists this clonotype with many counts. The chain joins TRBV7-9 to TRBJ2-1; possible D gene TRBD1, 5 bases. The CDR3 is 14 residues long. The germline V gene encodes CDR1 SEHNR and CDR2 FQNEAQ (reference sequence). Trimming left V 3 bases short and J 6 bases short, with 12 bases between. DNA of the CDR3: TGTGCCAGCAGCTTGAAGGGGCAAGGCAATGAGCAGTTCTTC. This translates into CASSLKGQGNEQFF.

This clonotype was seen many times. The V call is TRBV20-1, the J call TRBJ2-1; no firm D call. The germline CDR1 and CDR2 sequences are DFQATT and SNEGSKA (reference sequence). The length of the CDR3 is 12 residues. The ends were cut back, 6 bases at V and 5 bases at J, with 11 bases in the middle. The CDR3 region is CSAPLLHNEQFF. The CDR3 DNA follows: TGCAGTGCCCCCCTACTTCACAATGAGCAGTTCTTC.